The following is a TCR beta chain sequence with its context. The data were obtained in a study of cytotoxic CD8 clonotypes in ibrutinib-treated CLL. Study summary: Investigators reported some 25 partial and 2 complete responses; after median around 63 months, approximately 15 patients remained remitted and some twelve progressed. Response samples were taken after a median of about 11 months on treatment, range 6 to 36.

TCRdb keeps only in-frame clones here, not all; method: immunoSEQ multiplex PCR. The data show approximately 150,000 clones, about 88% seen once. V lost 3 bases and J lost 0, with 18 bases in between. Germline CDR1 SQVTM, CDR2 ANQGSEA. The CDR3 contains 16 residues. The source of this sequence is a human donor with chronic lymphocytic leukemia. This material consisted of PBMCs, taken at disease progression, from a patient treated with ibrutinib. This chain joins TRBV29-1 and TRBJ2-7; a weak D match, TRBD1 (6 bases). The CDR3 DNA reads as TGCAGCGTTGACAGGCACAGAAGGGGGAGCTCCTACGAGCAGTACTTC. Residues: CSVDRHRRGSSYEQYF.